The following is a TCR beta chain sequence with its context. Germline V CDR1 and CDR2: SGHDT, YYEEEE. The CDR3 sequence is 16 residues long. V shed 0 bases and J shed 3 bases, with 13 bases lying between them. This entry comes from a study of control samples from healthy donors and cancer patients. Here immunoSEQ multiplex PCR was the method, and the copy in TCRdb shows in-frame clones only, minus some. The sample has approximately 180,000 clones, around 92% seen once. The chain links TRBV5-6 to TRBJ1-5, with D possibly matching TRBD1 (5 bases). This TCR came from a woman aged 40-49 years in good health. Sequencing input: blood. The CDR3 nucleotides read TGTGCCAGCAGCTTGGGTCACACAGGACCCAATCAGCCCCAGCATTTT. Its translation: CASSLGHTGPNQPQHF.